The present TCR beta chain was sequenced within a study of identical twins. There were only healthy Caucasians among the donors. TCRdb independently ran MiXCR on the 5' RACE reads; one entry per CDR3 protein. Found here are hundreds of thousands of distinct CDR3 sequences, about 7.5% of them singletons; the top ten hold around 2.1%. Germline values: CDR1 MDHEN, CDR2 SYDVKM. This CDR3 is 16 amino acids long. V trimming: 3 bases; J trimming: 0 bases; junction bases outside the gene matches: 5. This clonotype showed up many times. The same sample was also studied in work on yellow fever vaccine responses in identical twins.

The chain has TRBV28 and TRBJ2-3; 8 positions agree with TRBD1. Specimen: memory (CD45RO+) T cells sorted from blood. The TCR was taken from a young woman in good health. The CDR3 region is CASSFFRGRSTDTQYF. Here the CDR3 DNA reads TGTGCCAGCAGTTTTTTCAGGGGGCGAAGCACAGATACGCAGTATTTT.